This entry lists 21 T cell receptor beta chains sequenced from one sample in a study of identical twins. One entry per CDR3 protein results from TCRdb running MiXCR on the 5' RACE reads. The sample has fewer than 550,000 distinct CDR3 sequences, around 15% seen once. The sample was also linked to a second study, of yellow fever vaccine responses in identical twins.

Sample: CD4+ T cells sorted from blood. The receptors derive from a woman aged 18 to 35 in good health.

At least ten counts were recorded for this clonotype. This chain uses TRBV29-1 with TRBJ2-1; D is unclear. Per the germline V gene, CDR1 is SQVTM and CDR2 is ANQGSEA. This CDR3 region has 14 residues. Trimming removed 1 base from V and 5 bases from J, with 12 bases in between. The chain's CDR3 is CSVEGRQSHNEQFF. The CDR3, as DNA: TGCAGCGTTGAAGGGCGGCAGAGCCACAATGAGCAGTTCTTC.

This clonotype was observed a few times. The V and J genes are TRBV28 and TRBJ2-4; D remains ambiguous. CDR3 length equals 15 residues. The germline CDR1 and CDR2 sequences are MDHEN and SYDVKM. Trimming pared 6 bases from V and 1 base from J, leaving 13 bases between. CDR3 sequence: CASSLVKGAKNIQYF. The CDR3 nucleotides are TGTGCCAGCAGCCTCGTGAAAGGGGCCAAAAACATTCAGTACTTC.

This clonotype has just one count. This chain uses TRBV11-2 with TRBJ2-7; a possible D gene is TRBD2 (7 bases). This CDR3 is 13 amino acids long. Germline assignment: CDR1 SGHAT and CDR2 FQNNGV. V was trimmed by 5 bases and J by 6 bases, leaving 14 bases between them. The CDR3 DNA is TGTGCCAGCAGCCAGAAGGGGGGGGGCGAGCAGTACTTC. Its protein is CASSQKGGGEQYF.

This clonotype was seen a handful of times. The chain carries TRBV7-2 and TRBJ2-3; TRBD2 might be the D (6 bases). The CDR3 is 15 residues long. Trimming took off 3 bases at V and 0 bases at J, with 10 bases between the two ends. CDR1 and CDR2 from the germline V gene are SGHTA and FQGNSA. For the CDR3, the DNA is TGTGCCAGCAGCTTCGCGGGAACTAGCACAGATACGCAGTATTTT. Protein product: CASSFAGTSTDTQYF.

This clonotype was counted ten times or more. This chain connects TRBV28 to TRBJ2-7; a possible D gene is TRBD2 (6 bases). Trimming shortened V by 4 bases and J by 2 bases, and 18 bases separated the two germline ends. Germline-derived CDR1 and CDR2 are MDHEN and SYDVKM. The CDR3 extends over 16 amino acids. This CDR3 is CASSSVWGSGTYEQYF. CDR3 in DNA: TGTGCCAGCAGTTCCGTCTGGGGTAGCGGCACCTACGAGCAGTACTTC.

The sample holds many counts of this clonotype. J is TRBJ2-1 and V is TRBV12-3 or TRBV12-4; possibly TRBD2 for D (6 bases). CDR3 length: 14 residues. V lost 5 bases, J lost 4 bases, and 12 bases lay in between. The CDR3 reads CASSPSSVYNEQFF. CDR3 bases: TGTGCCAGCAGTCCCTCTAGCGTTTACAATGAGCAGTTCTTC.

This chain joins TRBV9 and TRBJ2-7; a possible D gene is TRBD1 (7 bases). This CDR3 is 18 amino acids long. Germline V gene data show CDR1 as SGDLS and CDR2 as YYNGEE. The V and J ends lost 4 bases and 9 bases respectively, with 32 bases between them. The CDR3: CASSPEGGDRAPFVGQYF. Here the CDR3 DNA reads TGTGCCAGCAGCCCCGAGGGGGGCGACAGGGCCCCCTTTGTTGGGCAGTACTTC.

At least ten counts were recorded for this clonotype. For the CDR3, the DNA is TGTGCCAGCAGCTTAGACGTTTTAAATGAGCAGTTCTTC. It is translated as CASSLDVLNEQFF. The rearrangement links TRBV7-9 to TRBJ2-1; D gene uncertain. This CDR3 contains 13 residues. Trimming cost V 1 base and J 7 bases, with 8 bases left between them. Per germline, CDR1 SEHNR and CDR2 FQNEAQ (reference sequence).

The chain carries TRBV9 and TRBJ2-7; D gene ambiguous. Germline CDR1 is SGDLS and CDR2 is YYNGEE. V lost 0 bases to trimming and J lost 2 bases, with 12 bases between them. The CDR3 sequence is 15 residues long. The CDR3 sequence: CASSVDPTAAYEQYF. CDR3 nucleotide sequence: TGTGCCAGCAGCGTAGATCCCACGGCCGCCTACGAGCAGTACTTC. The whole variable domain, remainder taken from reference TRBV9 and TRBJ2-7, is DSGVTQTPKHLITATGQRVTLRCSPRSGDLSVYWYQQSLDQGLQFLIQYYNGEERAKGNILERFSAQQFPDLHSELNLSSLELGDSALYFCASSVDPTAAYEQYFGPGTRLTVT.

The chain uses TRBV3-1 and TRBJ2-7, with D uncertain. The CDR3 is made up of 11 amino acids. Trimming took 1 base from V and 8 from J, leaving 6 bases between them. CDR1 is LGHDT, CDR2 YNNKEL, per germline (reference sequence). The DNA of the CDR3 is TGTGCCAGCAGCCAAGGGTCTAAGCAGTACTTC. Translated: CASSQGSKQYF.

The sample holds a few counts of this clonotype. The J gene is TRBJ2-1, the V gene TRBV12-3 or TRBV12-4, with D possibly TRBD1 on 6 matching bases. The CDR3 length is 17 residues. Trimming removed 1 base at V and 4 bases at J, with 17 bases between. The CDR3 sequence: CASSLVRPLGAYNEQFF. The CDR3 DNA sequence: TGTGCCAGCAGTTTAGTCCGACCGCTGGGGGCTTACAATGAGCAGTTCTTC.

The DNA for the CDR3 is TGCAGCGTTTTGTGGATTGATGGAGCTTTCTTT. It yields the protein CSVLWIDGAFF. V and J are TRBV29-1 and TRBJ1-1; the D is unclear. The CDR3 is made up of 11 amino acids. Germline lookup yields CDR1 SQVTM and CDR2 ANQGSEA. The V and J ends lost 5 bases and 10 bases respectively, with 14 bases between them.

A few counts support this clonotype. The chain has TRBV27 and TRBJ2-3, with D perhaps assigned TRBD1 or TRBD2 (5 bases each). CDR1 MNHEY and CDR2 SMNVEV come from the germline V gene (reference sequence). V was shortened by 5 bases and J by 4 bases, with 16 bases between the two germline ends. The CDR3 has 15 residues. CDR3 region: CASSRDAGGADTQYF. Here the CDR3 DNA reads TGTGCCAGCAGTCGAGACGCTGGGGGTGCAGATACGCAGTATTTT.

The V call is TRBV20-1, the J call TRBJ2-3; D gene unclear. Germline CDR1 and CDR2: DFQATT and SNEGSKA (reference sequence). This CDR3 comprises 16 residues. V lost 3 bases and J lost 0, with 16 bases in between. The CDR3 nucleotides read TGCAGTGCTAGTCGGCCCCATGAAGCTAGCACAGATACGCAGTATTTT. Amino acid sequence: CSASRPHEASTDTQYF.

The rearrangement uses TRBV11-3 and TRBJ1-3, with unresolved D. The CDR3 contains 14 residues. CDR1 is SGHNT, CDR2 YENEEA, per germline. V shed 3 bases and J shed 2 bases, with 8 bases lying between them. CDR3 coding DNA: TGTGCCAGCAGCTTTGACGGACCTGGAAACACCATATATTTT. This encodes CASSFDGPGNTIYF.

The chain carries TRBV5-6 and TRBJ1-2; D is uncertain. Germline loops: CDR1 SGHDT, CDR2 YYEEEE. The ends were cut back, 4 bases at V and 2 bases at J, with 12 bases in the middle. This CDR3 spans 14 amino acids. The CDR3 loop is CASSPGGENYGYTF. The DNA for the CDR3 is TGTGCCAGCAGCCCCGGAGGCGAGAACTATGGCTACACCTTC. The variable domain in full, with the rest retrieved from reference TRBV5-6 and TRBJ1-2, is DAGVTQSPTHLIKTRGQQVTLRCSPKSGHDTVSWYQQALGQGPQFIFQYYEEEERQRGNFPDRFSGHQFPNYSSELNVNALLLGDSALYLCASSPGGENYGYTFGSGTRLTVV.

This clonotype has a handful of counts. The chain is built from TRBV3-1 and TRBJ2-3, with 7 bases aligning to TRBD1. Germline assignment: CDR1 LGHDT and CDR2 YNNKEL (reference sequence). The CDR3 is 15 amino acids. V was clipped by 5 bases and J by 2 bases; unmatched bases: 7. The CDR3 bases are TGTGCCAGCAGCGTCCGGGACAGACTCACAGATACGCAGTATTTT. Translation gives CASSVRDRLTDTQYF.

This clonotype was counted at least ten times. The rearrangement links TRBV27 to TRBJ2-5; D unclear. The CDR3 loop spans 17 amino acids. The V and J ends lost 2 bases and 8 bases respectively, with 24 bases between them. CDR1 and CDR2 (germline): MNHEY, SMNVEV (reference sequence). CDR3 in amino acids: CASSLMTLGPNPVTQYF. The CDR3 DNA follows: TGTGCCAGCAGTTTAATGACTCTGGGCCCCAACCCAGTAACCCAGTACTTC.

The chain combines TRBV5-1 with TRBJ2-1; D unresolved. Per the germline V gene, CDR1 is SGHRS and CDR2 is YFSETQ. CDR3 length: 15 amino acids. Trimming removed 2 bases from V and 4 bases from J, with 13 bases in between. The CDR3 here is CASSFPSDSYNEQFF. CDR3 DNA: TGCGCCAGCAGCTTCCCCTCCGACTCTTACAATGAGCAGTTCTTC.

This chain links TRBV3-1 with TRBJ1-1; no clear D. The V end was cut by 2 bases, the J end by 1 base, with 8 bases between. Germline V gene data show CDR1 as LGHDT and CDR2 as YNNKEL (reference sequence). The CDR3 sequence is 14 residues long. The CDR3 nucleotides read TGTGCCAGCAGCCAAAACTGGGGGAACACTGAAGCTTTCTTT. The encoded protein is CASSQNWGNTEAFF. Full variable domain (outside the CDR3, taken from reference TRBV3-1 and TRBJ1-1): DTAVSQTPKYLVTQMGNDKSIKCEQNLGHDTMYWYKQDSKKFLKIMFSYNNKELIINETVPNRFSPKSPDKAHLNLHINSLELGDSAVYFCASSQNWGNTEAFFGQGTRLTVV.

This clonotype was picked up a small number of times. The chain uses TRBV12-3 or TRBV12-4 and TRBJ2-2, with 15 bases matching TRBD2. V lost 5 bases, J lost 6 bases, and 1 base stayed unmatched. This CDR3 comprises 15 residues. The chain's CDR3 is CASSRTSGRAGELFF. DNA of the CDR3: TGTGCCAGCAGTCGGACTAGCGGGAGGGCCGGGGAGCTGTTTTTT.